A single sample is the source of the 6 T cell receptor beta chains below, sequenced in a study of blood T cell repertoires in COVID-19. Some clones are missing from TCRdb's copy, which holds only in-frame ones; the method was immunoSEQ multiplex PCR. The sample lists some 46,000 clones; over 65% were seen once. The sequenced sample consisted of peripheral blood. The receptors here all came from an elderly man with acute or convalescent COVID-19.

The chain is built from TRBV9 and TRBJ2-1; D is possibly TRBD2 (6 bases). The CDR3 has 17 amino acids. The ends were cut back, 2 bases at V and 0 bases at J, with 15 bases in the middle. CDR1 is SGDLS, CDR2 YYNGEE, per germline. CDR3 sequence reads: CASSVEGRWSSYNEQFF. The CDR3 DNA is TGTGCCAGCAGCGTGGAGGGACGGTGGAGCTCCTACAATGAGCAGTTCTTC.

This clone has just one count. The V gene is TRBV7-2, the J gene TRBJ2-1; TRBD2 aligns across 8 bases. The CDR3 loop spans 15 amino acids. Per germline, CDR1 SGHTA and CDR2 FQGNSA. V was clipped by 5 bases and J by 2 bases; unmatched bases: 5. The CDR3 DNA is TGTGCCAGCAGCCCCGGGAGGGAAACCTACAATGAGCAGTTCTTC. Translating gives CASSPGRETYNEQFF.

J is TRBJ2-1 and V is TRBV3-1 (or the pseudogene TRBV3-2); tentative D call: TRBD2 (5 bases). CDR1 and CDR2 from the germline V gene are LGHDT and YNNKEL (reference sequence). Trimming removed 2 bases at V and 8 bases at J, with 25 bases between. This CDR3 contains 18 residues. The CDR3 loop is CASSQRSVGAATGYEQFF. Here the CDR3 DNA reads TGTGCCAGCAGCCAAAGGTCGGTTGGAGCGGCAACTGGTTATGAGCAGTTCTTC.

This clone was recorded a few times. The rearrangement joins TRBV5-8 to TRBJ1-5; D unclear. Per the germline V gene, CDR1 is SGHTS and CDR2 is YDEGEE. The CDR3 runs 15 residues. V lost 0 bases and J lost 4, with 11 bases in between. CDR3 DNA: TGTGCCAGCAGCTTGGGGCAGAAAGTTAATCAGCCCCAGCATTTT. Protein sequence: CASSLGQKVNQPQHF.

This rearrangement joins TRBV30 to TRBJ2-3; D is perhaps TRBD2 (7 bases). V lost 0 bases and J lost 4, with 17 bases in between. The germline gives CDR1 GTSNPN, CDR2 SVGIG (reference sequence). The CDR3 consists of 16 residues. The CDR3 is CAWSVGGGAGADTQYF. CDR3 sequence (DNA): TGTGCCTGGAGTGTAGGGGGAGGGGCCGGAGCAGATACGCAGTATTTT. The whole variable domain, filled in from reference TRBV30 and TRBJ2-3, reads SQTIHQWPATLVQPVGSPLSLECTVEGTSNPNLYWYRQAAGRGLQLLFYSVGIGQISSEVPQNLSASRPQDRQFILSSKKLLLSDSGFYLCAWSVGGGAGADTQYFGPGTRLTVL.

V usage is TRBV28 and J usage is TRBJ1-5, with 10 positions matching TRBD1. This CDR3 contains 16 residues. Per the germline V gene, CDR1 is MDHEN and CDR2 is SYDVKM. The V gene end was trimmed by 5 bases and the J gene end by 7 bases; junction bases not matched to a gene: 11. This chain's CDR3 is CASSPGDRGSIQPQHF. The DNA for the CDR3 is TGTGCCAGCAGTCCGGGGGACAGGGGCAGTATCCAGCCCCAGCATTTT.